This TCR beta chain originates from a study of CD8 T cells in ankylosing spondylitis. Study-level results: Blood from ankylosing spondylitis patients appeared to carry a characteristic roughly eight-variant TCR beta motif.

Preparation of TCR beta libraries was done by quantitative 5'-RACE with molecular barcodes. MiXCR was run by TCRdb on the 5' RACE reads, yielding one entry per CDR3 protein. The sample holds 250,000 or so distinct CDR3 sequences, 15% to 20% seen once. As to this clonotype: Its cognate antigen is unknown.

Trimming cost V 3 bases and J 5 bases, with 14 bases left between them. Looked up from germline, CDR1 is MNHEY and CDR2 is SVGAGI. The CDR3 is 15 residues long. This receptor was identified in a male donor with ankylosing spondylitis or in good health (not recorded which). V and J are TRBV6-5 and TRBJ2-1; no firm D call. Sequencing was carried out using blood, either unsorted or a sorted T cell fraction (not recorded which). The CDR3 sequence is CASSYIPTENNEQFF. CDR3 coding DNA: TGTGCCAGCAGTTATATCCCTACGGAGAACAATGAGCAGTTCTTC.